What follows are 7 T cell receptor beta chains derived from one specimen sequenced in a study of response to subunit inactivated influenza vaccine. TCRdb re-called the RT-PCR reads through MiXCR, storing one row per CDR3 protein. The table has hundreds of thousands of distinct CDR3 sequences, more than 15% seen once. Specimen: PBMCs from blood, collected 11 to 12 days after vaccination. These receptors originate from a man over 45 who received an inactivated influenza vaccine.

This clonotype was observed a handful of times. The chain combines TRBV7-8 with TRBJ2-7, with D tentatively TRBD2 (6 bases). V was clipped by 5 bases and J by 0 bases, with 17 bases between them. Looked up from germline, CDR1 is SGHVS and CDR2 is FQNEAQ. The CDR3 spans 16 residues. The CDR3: CASSTYGSLRSYEQYF. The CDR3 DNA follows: TGTGCCAGCAGCACATACGGGAGTCTCCGCTCCTACGAGCAGTACTTC.

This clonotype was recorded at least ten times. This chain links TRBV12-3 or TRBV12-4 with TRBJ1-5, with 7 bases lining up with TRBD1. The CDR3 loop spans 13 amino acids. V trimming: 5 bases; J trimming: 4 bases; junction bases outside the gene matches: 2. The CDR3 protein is CASSTDRNQPQHF. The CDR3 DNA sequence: TGTGCCAGCAGTACGGACAGGAATCAGCCCCAGCATTTT.

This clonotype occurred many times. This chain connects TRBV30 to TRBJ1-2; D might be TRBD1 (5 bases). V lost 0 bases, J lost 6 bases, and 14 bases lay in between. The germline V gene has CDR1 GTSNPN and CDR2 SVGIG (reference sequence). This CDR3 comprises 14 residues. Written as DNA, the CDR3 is TGTGCCTGGAGTGTACCCGGCAGGGTTAATGGCTACACCTTC. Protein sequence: CAWSVPGRVNGYTF.

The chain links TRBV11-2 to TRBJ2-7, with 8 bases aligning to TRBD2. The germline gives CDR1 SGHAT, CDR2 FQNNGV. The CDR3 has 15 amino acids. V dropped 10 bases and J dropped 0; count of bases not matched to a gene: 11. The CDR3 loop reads CATSRTSRSSYEQYF. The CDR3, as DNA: TGTGCCACCTCCCGGACTAGCCGGAGCTCCTACGAGCAGTACTTC.

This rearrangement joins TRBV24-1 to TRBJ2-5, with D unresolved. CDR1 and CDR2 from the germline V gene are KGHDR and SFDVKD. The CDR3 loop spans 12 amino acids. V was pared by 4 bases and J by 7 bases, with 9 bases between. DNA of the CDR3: TGTGCCACCAGTGACTCCTTGTGGACCCAGTACTTC. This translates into CATSDSLWTQYF.

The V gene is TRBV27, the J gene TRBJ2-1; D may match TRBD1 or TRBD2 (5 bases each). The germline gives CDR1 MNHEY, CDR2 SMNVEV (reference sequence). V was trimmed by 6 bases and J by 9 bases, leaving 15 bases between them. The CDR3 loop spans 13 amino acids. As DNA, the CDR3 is TGTGCCAGCAGATCCGGGGCCTTAGGTGAGCAGTTCTTC. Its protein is CASRSGALGEQFF.

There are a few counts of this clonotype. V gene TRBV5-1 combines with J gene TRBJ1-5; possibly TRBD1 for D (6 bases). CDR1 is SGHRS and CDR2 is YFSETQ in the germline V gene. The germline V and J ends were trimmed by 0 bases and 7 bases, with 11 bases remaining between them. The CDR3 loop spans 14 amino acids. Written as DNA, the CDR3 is TGCGCCAGCAGCTTGGGGGCACAGGGCCAGCCCCAGCATTTT. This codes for CASSLGAQGQPQHF.